This TCR beta chain was documented in a study of cytomegalovirus exposure and HLA in healthy donors. V was pared by 5 bases and J by 6 bases, with 6 bases of the junction left unmatched. CDR3 length: 14 amino acids. Germline V lookup: CDR1 MNHEY, CDR2 SMNVEV (reference sequence). PCR involved 60 Vbeta and 13 Jbeta primers. Profiling relied on immunoSEQ multiplex PCR, and the TCRdb table lists in-frame clones only, not all of them. The sample includes roughly 120,000 clones, approximately 79% of them seen just once. For this clone: Its antigen is unidentified.

Regarding the study as a whole: According to reports, the classifier identified cytomegalovirus status with high specificity and sensitivity. While the bulk of TCR sequences proved rare, some public TCRs turned up in many donors.

What was sequenced was PBMCs. The clonotype was recovered from a man aged 30-40 years in good health and CMV-seropositive. The chain recombines TRBV27 with TRBJ1-1; 10 nucleotides align to TRBD1. CDR3 residues: CASSMGQGRPEAFF. CDR3 nucleotide sequence: TGTGCCAGCAGTATGGGACAGGGGAGGCCTGAAGCTTTCTTT.